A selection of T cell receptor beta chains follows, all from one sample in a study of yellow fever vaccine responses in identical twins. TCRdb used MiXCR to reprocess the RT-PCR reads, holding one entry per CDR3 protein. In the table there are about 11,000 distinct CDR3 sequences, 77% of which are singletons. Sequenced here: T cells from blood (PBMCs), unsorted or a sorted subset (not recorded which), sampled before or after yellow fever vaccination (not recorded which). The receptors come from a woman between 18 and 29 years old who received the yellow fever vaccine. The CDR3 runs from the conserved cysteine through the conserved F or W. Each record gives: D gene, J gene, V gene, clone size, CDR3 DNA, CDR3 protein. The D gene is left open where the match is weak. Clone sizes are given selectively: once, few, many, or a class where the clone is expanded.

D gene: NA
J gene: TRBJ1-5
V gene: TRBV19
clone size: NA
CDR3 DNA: TGTGCCAGTAGTATAGACAATCAGCCCCAGCATTTT
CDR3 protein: CASSIDNQPQHF

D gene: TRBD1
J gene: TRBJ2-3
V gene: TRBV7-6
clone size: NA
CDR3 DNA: TGTGCCAGCAGACCCGACAGGGTGGGAGATACGCAGTATTTT
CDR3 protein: CASRPDRVGDTQYF

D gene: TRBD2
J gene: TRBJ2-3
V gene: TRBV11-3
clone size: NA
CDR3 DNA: TGTGCCAGCAATGGTGGGACTACTTCCACAGATACGCAGTATTTT
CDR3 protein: CASNGGTTSTDTQYF

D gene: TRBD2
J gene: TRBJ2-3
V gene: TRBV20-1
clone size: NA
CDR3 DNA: TGCAGTGCTCGACTAGCGGGGGGCCACCCAGATACGCAGTATTTT
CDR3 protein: CSARLAGGHPDTQYF

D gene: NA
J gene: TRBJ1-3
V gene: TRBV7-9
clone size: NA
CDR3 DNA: TGTGCCAGCAGCTCGATCGGGGCTGAAAACACCATATATTTT
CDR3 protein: CASSSIGAENTIYF

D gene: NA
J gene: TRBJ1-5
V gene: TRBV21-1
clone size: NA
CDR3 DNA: TGTCATAATCGGCAGCCCCAGCATTTT
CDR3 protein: CHNRQPQHF

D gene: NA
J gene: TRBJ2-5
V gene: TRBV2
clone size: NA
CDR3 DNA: TGTGCCAGCAGTACACGGACGGGGACCCAGTACTTC
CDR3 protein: CASSTRTGTQYF

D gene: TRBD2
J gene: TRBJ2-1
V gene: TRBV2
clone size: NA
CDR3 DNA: TGTGCCAGCAGTGAATACCCCAGGACTAGCGGGAGAAATGAGCAGTTCTTC
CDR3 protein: CASSEYPRTSGRNEQFF

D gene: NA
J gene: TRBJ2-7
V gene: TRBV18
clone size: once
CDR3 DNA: TGTGCCAGCTCACCACCGACCTCCTACGAGCAGTACTTC
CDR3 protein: CASSPPTSYEQYF

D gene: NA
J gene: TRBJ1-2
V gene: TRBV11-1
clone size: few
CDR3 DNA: TGTGCCAGCAGCCACCCTGGGGGGTATGGCTACACCTTC
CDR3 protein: CASSHPGGYGYTF

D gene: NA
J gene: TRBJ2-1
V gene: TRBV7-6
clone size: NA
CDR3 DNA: TGTGCCAGCAGCTTAGCGGGAGGCCCCAATGAGCAGTTCTTC
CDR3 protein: CASSLAGGPNEQFF

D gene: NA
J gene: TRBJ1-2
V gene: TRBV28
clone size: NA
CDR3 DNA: TGTGCCAGCAGTACCGGGACAAAGTATGGCTACACCTTC
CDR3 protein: CASSTGTKYGYTF

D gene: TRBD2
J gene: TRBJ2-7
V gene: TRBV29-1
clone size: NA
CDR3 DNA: TGCAGCGTTGAGGCTAGCGGGAGCTACGAGCAGTACTTC
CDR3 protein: CSVEASGSYEQYF

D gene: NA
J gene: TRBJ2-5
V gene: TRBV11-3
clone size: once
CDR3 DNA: TGTGCCAGCAGCTTAGTAATGGGGGGAAGAGAGACCCAGTACTTC
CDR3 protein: CASSLVMGGRETQYF

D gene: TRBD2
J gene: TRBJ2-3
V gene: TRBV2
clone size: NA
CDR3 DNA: TGTGCCAGCAGTGAAGCTAGCGGGGGGGCAGATACGCAGTATTTT
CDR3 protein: CASSEASGGADTQYF

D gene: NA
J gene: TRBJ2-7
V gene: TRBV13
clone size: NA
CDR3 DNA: TGTGCCAGCAGCTTGCCGGGAGACGGGTACGAGCAGTACTTC
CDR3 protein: CASSLPGDGYEQYF

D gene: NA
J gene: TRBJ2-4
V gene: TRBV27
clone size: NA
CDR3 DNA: TGTGCCAGCAGTGGGGGTTCGGCCAAAAACATTCAGTACTTC
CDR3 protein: CASSGGSAKNIQYF

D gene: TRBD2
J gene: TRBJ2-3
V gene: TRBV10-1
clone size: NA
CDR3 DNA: TGCGCCAGCAGTGAATCGCGGGAGCCAGATACGCAGTATTTT
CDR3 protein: CASSESREPDTQYF

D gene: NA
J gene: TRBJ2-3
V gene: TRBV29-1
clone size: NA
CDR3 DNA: TGCAGCGTTGAAGATGTGTGGGGAGAGGTAGATACGCAGTATTTT
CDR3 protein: CSVEDVWGEVDTQYF

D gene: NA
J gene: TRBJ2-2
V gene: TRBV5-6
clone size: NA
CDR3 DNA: TGTGCCAGCAGCTTGTCCGTGGGGGAGCTGTTTTTT
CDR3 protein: CASSLSVGELFF

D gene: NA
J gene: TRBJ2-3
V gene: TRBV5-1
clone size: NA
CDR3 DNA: TGCGCCAGCAGCAGAGTGAGTGGGAGTAGCACAGATACGCAGTATTTT
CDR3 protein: CASSRVSGSSTDTQYF

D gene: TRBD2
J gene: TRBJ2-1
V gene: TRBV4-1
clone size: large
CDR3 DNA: TGCGCCAGCAGCCGTAGCGGGGGGGCCTTAGATGAGCAGTTCTTC
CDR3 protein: CASSRSGGALDEQFF

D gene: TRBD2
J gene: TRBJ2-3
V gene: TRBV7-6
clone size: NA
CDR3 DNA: TGTGCCAGCAGCTTGCGGGGGAATGGTGGAGATACGCAGTATTTT
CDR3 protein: CASSLRGNGGDTQYF

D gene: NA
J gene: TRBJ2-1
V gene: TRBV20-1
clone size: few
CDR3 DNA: TGCAGTGCTAGAGATAGGGAGCACTACAATGAGCAGTTCTTC
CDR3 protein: CSARDREHYNEQFF

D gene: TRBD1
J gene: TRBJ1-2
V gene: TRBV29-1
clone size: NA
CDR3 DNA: TGCAGCGTTGAAGATACCGGGACAGGGGCCTACACCTTC
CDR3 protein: CSVEDTGTGAYTF

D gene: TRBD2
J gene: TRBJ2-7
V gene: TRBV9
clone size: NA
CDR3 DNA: TGTGCCAGCAGCGCTGCCGGGACTAGAGGTTTAGAGCAGCACTTC
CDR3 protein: CASSAAGTRGLEQHF

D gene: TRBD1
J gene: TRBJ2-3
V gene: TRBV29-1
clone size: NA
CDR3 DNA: TGCAGCGTAAGGACAGGGGGCACAGATACGCAGTATTTT
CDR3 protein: CSVRTGGTDTQYF

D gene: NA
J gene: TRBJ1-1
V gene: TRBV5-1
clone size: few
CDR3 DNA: TGCGCCAGCAGCCGGAGTCCTGAAGCTTTCTTT
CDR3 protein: CASSRSPEAFF

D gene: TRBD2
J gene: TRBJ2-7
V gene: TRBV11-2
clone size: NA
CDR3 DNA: TGTGCCAGCAGCTTAGGATGGGGGGGATTTACCTACGAGCAGTACTTC
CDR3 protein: CASSLGWGGFTYEQYF

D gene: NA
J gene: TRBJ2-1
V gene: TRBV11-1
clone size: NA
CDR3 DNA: TGTGCCAGCAGCTTACGCAATGAGCAGTTCTTC
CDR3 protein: CASSLRNEQFF

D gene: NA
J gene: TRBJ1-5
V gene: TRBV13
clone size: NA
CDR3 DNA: TGTGCCAGCAGCTTATCGGGTAGCAATCAGCCCCAGCATTTT
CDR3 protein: CASSLSGSNQPQHF

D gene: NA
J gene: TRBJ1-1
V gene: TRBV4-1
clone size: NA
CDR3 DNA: TGCGCCAGCAGCCAAAGACGGTCTGTGATGAACACTGAAGCTTTCTTT
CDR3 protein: CASSQRRSVMNTEAFF

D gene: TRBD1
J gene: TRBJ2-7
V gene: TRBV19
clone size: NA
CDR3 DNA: TGTGCCAGAGATGACAGGGGCTCCTACGAGCAGTACTTC
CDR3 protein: CARDDRGSYEQYF

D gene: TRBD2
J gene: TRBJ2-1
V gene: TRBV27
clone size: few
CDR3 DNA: TGTGCCACACTGTCTAGCGGGGGTAATGAGCAGTTCTTC
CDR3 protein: CATLSSGGNEQFF

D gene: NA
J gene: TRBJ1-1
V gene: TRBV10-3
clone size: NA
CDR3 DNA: TGTGCCATCAGTGACTTGAACACTGAAGCTTTCTTT
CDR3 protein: CAISDLNTEAFF

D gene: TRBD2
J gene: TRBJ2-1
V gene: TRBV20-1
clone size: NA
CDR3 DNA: TGCAGTGCAAGGGGGTTAGCGGGGGTGTACAATGAGCAGTTCTTC
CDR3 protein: CSARGLAGVYNEQFF

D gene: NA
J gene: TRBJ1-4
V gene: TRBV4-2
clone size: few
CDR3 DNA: TGTGCCAGCAGCCAAGATCATTCTCTGGGGGGTCTGAATGAAAAACTGTTTTTT
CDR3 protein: CASSQDHSLGGLNEKLFF